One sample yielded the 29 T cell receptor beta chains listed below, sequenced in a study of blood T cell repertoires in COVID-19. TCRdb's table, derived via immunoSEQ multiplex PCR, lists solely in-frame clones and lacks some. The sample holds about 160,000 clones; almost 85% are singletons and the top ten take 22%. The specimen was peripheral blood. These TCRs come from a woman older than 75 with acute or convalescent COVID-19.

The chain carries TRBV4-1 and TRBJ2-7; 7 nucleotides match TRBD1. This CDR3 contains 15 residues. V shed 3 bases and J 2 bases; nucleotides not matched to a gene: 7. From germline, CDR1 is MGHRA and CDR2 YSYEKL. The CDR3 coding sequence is TGCGCCAGCAGCCAGGTGACAGGGATCGCCTACGAGCAGTACTTC. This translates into CASSQVTGIAYEQYF.

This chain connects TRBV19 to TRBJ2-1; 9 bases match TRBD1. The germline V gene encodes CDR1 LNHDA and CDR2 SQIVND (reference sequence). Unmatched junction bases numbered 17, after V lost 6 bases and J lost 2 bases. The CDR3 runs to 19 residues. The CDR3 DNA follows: TGTGCCAGTAGCCTAAAAATACCATACGGGACAGGGCCCTACAATGAGCAGTTCTTC. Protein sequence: CASSLKIPYGTGPYNEQFF.

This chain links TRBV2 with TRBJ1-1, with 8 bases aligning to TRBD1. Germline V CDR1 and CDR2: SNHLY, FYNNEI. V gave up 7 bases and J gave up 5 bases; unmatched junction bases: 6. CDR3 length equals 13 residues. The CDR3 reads CASIRGLETEAFF. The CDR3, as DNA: TGTGCCAGCATCAGGGGGCTCGAAACTGAAGCTTTCTTT.

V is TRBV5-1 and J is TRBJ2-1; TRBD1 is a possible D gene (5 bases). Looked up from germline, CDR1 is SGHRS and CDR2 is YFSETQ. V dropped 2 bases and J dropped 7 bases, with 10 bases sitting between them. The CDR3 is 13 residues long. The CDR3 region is CASSFDRNNEQFF. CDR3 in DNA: TGCGCCAGCAGCTTTGACAGAAATAATGAGCAGTTCTTC.

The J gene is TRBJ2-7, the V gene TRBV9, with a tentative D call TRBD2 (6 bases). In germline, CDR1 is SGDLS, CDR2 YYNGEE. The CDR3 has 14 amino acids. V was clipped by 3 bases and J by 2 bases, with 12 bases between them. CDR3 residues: CASSAVADPYEQYF. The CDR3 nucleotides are TGTGCCAGCAGCGCGGTAGCGGACCCCTACGAGCAGTACTTC.

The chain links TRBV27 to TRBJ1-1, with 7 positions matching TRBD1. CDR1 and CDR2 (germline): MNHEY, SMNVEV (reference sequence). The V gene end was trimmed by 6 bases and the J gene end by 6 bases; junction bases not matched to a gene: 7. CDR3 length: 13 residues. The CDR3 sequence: CASRWDSRAEAFF. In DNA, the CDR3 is TGTGCCAGCAGGTGGGACAGTCGGGCTGAAGCTTTCTTT.

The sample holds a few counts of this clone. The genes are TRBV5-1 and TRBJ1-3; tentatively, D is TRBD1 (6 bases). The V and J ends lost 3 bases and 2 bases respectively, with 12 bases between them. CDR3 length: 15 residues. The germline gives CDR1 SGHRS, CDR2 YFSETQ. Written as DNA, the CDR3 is TGCGCCAGCAGCTCCTCAGGGGCGACTGGAAACACCATATATTTT. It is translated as CASSSSGATGNTIYF.

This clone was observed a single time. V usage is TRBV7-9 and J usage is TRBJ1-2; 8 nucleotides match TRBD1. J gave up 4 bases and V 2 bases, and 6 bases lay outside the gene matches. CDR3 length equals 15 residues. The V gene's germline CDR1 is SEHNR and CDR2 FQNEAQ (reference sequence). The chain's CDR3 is CASSLSPQGAYGYTF. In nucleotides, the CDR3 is TGTGCCAGCAGCTTAAGCCCCCAGGGGGCCTATGGCTACACCTTC.

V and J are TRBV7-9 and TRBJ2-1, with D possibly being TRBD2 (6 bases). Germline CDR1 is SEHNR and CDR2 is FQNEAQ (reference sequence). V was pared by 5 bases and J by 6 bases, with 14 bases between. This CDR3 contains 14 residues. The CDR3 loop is CASSHLLALNEQFF. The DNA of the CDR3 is TGTGCCAGCAGCCACCTACTAGCCCTCAATGAGCAGTTCTTC.

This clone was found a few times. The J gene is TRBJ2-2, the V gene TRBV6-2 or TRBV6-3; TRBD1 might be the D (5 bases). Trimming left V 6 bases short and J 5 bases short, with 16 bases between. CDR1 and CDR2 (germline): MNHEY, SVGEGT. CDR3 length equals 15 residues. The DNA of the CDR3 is TGTGCCAGCAGCCACGGGCAGGGCTATACCGGGGAGCTGTTTTTT. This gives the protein CASSHGQGYTGELFF.

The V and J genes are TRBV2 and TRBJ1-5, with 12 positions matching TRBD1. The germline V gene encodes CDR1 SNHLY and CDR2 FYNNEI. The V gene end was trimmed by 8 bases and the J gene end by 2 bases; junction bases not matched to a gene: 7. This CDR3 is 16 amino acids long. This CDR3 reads CASAGQGAFGNQPQHF. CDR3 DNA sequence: TGTGCCAGCGCGGGACAGGGGGCTTTCGGCAATCAGCCCCAGCATTTT.

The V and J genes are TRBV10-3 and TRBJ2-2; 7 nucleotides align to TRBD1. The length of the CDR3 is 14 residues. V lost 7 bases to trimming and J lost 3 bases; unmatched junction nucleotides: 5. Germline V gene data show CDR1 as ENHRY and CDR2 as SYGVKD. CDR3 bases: TGTGCCATCACCAGAACAGGGGACACCGGGGAGCTGTTTTTT. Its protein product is CAITRTGDTGELFF.

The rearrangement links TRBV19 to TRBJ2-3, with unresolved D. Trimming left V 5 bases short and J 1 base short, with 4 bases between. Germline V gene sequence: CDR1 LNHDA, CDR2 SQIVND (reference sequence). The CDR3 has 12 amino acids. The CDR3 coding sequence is TGTGCCAGTAGTCCCGGCACAGATACGCAGTATTTT. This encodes CASSPGTDTQYF.

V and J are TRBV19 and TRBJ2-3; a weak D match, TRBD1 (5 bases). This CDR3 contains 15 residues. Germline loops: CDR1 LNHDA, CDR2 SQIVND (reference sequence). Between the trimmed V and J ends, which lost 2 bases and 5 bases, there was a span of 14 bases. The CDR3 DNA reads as TGTGCCAGTAGTATAAATGGGCAGGGTAGAGATACGCAGTATTTT. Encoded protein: CASSINGQGRDTQYF. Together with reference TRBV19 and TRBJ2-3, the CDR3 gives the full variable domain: DGGITQSPKYLFRKEGQNVTLSCEQNLNHDAMYWYRQDPGQGLRLIYYSQIVNDFQKGDIAEGYSVSREKKESFPLTVTSAQKNPTAFYLCASSINGQGRDTQYFGPGTRLTVL.

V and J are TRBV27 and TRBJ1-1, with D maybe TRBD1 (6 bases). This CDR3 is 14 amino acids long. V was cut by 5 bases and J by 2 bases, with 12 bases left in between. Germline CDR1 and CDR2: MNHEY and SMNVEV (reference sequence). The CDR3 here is CASSRSDRNTEAFF. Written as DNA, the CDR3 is TGTGCCAGCAGTCGATCGGACAGAAACACTGAAGCTTTCTTT.

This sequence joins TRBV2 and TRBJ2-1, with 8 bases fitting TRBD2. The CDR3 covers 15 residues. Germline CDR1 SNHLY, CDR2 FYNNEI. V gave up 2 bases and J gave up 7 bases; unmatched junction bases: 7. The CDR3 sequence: CASSERTSRGNEQFF. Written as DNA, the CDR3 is TGTGCCAGCAGTGAAAGGACTAGCCGAGGGAATGAGCAGTTCTTC.

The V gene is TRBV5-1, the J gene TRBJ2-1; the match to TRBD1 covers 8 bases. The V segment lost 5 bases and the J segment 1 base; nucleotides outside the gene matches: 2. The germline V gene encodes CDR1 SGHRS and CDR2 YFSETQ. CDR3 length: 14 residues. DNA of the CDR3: TGCGCCAGCAGACGACAGGGGTCCTACAATGAGCAGTTCTTC. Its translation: CASRRQGSYNEQFF.

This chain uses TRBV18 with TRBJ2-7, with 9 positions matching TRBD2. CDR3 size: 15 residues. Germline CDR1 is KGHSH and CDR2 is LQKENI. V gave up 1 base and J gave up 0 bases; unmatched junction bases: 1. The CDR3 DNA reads TGTGCCAGCTCACCACTTAGCGGGAGCTCCTACGAGCAGTACTTC. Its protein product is CASSPLSGSSYEQYF.

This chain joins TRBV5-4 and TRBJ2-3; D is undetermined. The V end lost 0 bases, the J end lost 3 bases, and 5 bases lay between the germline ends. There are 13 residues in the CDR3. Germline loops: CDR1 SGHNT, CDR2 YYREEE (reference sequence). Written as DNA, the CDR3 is TGTGCCAGCAGCTTGGAGCCGACAGATACGCAGTATTTT. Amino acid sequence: CASSLEPTDTQYF. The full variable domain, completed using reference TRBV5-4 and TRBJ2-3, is ETGVTQSPTHLIKTRGQQVTLRCSSQSGHNTVSWYQQALGQGPQFIFQYYREEENGRGNFPPRFSGLQFPNYSSELNVNALELDDSALYLCASSLEPTDTQYFGPGTRLTVL.

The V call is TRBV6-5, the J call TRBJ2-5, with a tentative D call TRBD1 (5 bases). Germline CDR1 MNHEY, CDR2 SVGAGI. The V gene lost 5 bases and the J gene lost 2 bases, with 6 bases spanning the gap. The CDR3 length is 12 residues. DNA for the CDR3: TGTGCCAGCAGTAACAGGCAAGAGACCCAGTACTTC. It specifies CASSNRQETQYF.

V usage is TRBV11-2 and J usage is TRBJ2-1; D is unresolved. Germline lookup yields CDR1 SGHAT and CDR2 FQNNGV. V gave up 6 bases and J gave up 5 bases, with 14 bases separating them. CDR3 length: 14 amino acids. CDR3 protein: CASRTIGWDNEQFF. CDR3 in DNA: TGTGCCAGCAGAACGATCGGGTGGGACAATGAGCAGTTCTTC.

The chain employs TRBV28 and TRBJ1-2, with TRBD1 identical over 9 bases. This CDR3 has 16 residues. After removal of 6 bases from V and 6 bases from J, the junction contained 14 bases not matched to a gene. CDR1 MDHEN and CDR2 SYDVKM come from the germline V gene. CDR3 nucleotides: TGTGCCAGCAGCTCCATCCCGGCGACAGGGGGGGATGGCTACACCTTC. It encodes CASSSIPATGGDGYTF.

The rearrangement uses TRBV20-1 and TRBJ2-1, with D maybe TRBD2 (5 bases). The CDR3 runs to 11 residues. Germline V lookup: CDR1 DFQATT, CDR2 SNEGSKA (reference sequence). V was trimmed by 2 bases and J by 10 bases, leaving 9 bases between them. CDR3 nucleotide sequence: TGCAGTGCTAGATCTGAGCGGGAGCAGTTCTTC. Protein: CSARSEREQFF.

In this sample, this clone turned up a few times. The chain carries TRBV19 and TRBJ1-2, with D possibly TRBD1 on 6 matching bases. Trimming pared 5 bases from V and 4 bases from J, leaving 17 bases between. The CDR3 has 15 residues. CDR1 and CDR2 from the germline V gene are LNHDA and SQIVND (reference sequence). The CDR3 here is CASSPPGRGSYGYTF. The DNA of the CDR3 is TGTGCCAGTAGTCCCCCAGGTAGGGGGAGCTATGGCTACACCTTC.

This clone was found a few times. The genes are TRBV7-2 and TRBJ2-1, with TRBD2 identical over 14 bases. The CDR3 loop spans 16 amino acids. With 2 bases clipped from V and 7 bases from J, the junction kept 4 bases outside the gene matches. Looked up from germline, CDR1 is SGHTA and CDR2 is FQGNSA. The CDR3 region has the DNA TGTGCCAGCAGCTTAAGACTAGCGGGAGGGTTGAATGAGCAGTTCTTC. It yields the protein CASSLRLAGGLNEQFF.

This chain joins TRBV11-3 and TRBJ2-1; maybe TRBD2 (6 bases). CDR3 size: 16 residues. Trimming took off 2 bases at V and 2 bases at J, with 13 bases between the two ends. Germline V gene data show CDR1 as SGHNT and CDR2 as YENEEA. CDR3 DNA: TGTGCCAGCAGCTTATATGCGGGACGGACCTACAATGAGCAGTTCTTC. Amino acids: CASSLYAGRTYNEQFF.

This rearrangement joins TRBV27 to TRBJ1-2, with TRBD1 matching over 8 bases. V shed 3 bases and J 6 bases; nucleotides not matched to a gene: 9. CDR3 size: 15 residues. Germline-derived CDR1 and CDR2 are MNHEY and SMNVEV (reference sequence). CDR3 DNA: TGTGCCAGCAGTTTTACGACAGGGGTCGGTCATGGCTACACCTTC. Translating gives CASSFTTGVGHGYTF.

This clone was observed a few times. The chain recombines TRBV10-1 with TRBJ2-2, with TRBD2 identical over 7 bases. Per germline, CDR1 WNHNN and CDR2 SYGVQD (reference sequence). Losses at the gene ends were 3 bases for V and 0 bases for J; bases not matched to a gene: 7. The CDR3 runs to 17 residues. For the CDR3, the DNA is TGCGCCAGCAGTGAAGTAGCGGGCCCCGCGAACACCGGGGAGCTGTTTTTT. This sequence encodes CASSEVAGPANTGELFF.

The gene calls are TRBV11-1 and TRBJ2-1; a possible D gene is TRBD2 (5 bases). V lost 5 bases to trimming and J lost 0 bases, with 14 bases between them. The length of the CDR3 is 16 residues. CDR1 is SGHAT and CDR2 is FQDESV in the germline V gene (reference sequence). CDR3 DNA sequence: TGTGCCAGCAGCGTAGGGAGCTCCTCCTCCTACAATGAGCAGTTCTTC. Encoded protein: CASSVGSSSSYNEQFF.